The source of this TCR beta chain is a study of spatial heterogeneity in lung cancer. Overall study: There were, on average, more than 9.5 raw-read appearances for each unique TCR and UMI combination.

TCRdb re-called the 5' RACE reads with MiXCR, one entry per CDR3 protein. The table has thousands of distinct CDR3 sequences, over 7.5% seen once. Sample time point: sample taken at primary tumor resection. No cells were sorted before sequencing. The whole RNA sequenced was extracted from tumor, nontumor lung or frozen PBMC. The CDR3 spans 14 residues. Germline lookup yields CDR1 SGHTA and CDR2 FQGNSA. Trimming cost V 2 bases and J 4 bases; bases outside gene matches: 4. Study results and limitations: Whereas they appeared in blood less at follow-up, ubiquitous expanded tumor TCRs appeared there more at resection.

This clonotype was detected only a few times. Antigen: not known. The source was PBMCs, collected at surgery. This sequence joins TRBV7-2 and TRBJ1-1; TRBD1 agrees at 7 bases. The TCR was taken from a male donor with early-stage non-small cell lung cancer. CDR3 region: CASSLSRGGTEAFF. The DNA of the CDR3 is TGTGCCAGCAGCTTATCCAGGGGGGGCACTGAAGCTTTCTTT.